These 21 T cell receptor beta chains were all obtained from the same sample, sequenced in a study of OX40 agonist ivuxolimab in advanced cancers. Sequenced by immunoSEQ multiplex PCR; TCRdb stores in-frame clones only, minus some. Counted here are about 77,000 clones, about 86% occurring once; the ten biggest clones make up less than 0.85%. The specimen was CD4+ or CD8+ T cells sorted from blood, collected in a trial of the OX40 agonist ivuxolimab. The receptors derive from an adult with an advanced solid tumor such as melanoma, head and neck, liver or kidney cancer.

The CDR3 nucleotides read TGTGCCAGCAGCCAAGATGGTGTAAATGAAAAACTGTTTTTT. It translates to CASSQDGVNEKLFF. V usage is TRBV4-2 and J usage is TRBJ1-4; D is ambiguous. The germline V and J ends were trimmed by 0 bases and 5 bases, with 7 bases remaining between them. The CDR3 totals 14 residues. Germline values: CDR1 LGHNA, CDR2 YNFKEQ.

The chain recombines TRBV28 with TRBJ2-3; no reliable D call. The germline V gene has CDR1 MDHEN and CDR2 SYDVKM. V dropped 4 bases and J dropped 2 bases, with 4 bases sitting between them. The CDR3 sequence is 12 residues long. The CDR3 DNA follows: TGTGCCAGCAGTTCAGTCACAGATACGCAGTATTTT. Amino acid sequence: CASSSVTDTQYF.

The genes are TRBV11-3 and TRBJ1-5; D is perhaps TRBD1 (5 bases). Germline CDR1 and CDR2: SGHNT and YENEEA. This CDR3 has 14 residues. Deletions cut 1 base from V and 3 bases from J, with 7 bases between. The CDR3 sequence is CASSLGGPNQPQHF. CDR3 in DNA: TGTGCCAGCAGCTTAGGGGGACCCAATCAGCCCCAGCATTTT.

The chain uses TRBV27 and TRBJ2-7; 7 nucleotides line up with TRBD1. The ends lost 5 bases at V and 1 base at J; junction bases unmatched: 8. The CDR3 spans 15 residues. The germline V gene encodes CDR1 MNHEY and CDR2 SMNVEV (reference sequence). The CDR3: CASSLRQGWSYEQYF. The CDR3 bases are TGTGCCAGCAGTCTGAGACAGGGATGGTCCTACGAGCAGTACTTC.

The V gene is TRBV5-6, the J gene TRBJ2-5; 7 nucleotides align to TRBD1. This CDR3 comprises 16 residues. V lost 0 bases to trimming and J lost 4 bases; unmatched junction nucleotides: 9. Per germline, CDR1 SGHDT and CDR2 YYEEEE. The CDR3 DNA sequence: TGTGCCAGCAGCTTGGGGACAGGCGCCTCAGGAGAGACCCAGTACTTC. It codes for CASSLGTGASGETQYF.

This clone is medium-sized (0.01 to 0.1%) by share. The chain couples TRBV29-1 to TRBJ1-2, with D possibly TRBD1 on 5 matching bases. Germline CDR1 SQVTM, CDR2 ANQGSEA. V lost 6 bases and J lost 2, with 16 bases in between. The CDR3 has 14 residues. The CDR3 sequence is CSVAGATENYGYTF. CDR3 nucleotides: TGCAGCGTGGCCGGGGCGACGGAAAACTATGGCTACACCTTC. The entire variable domain, with the rest obtained from reference TRBV29-1 and TRBJ1-2, is as follows: SAVISQKPSRDICQRGTSLTIQCQVDSQVTMMFWYRQQPGQSLTLIATANQGSEATYESGFVIDKFPISRPNLTFSTLTVSNMSPEDSSIYLCSVAGATENYGYTFGSGTRLTVV.

In its sample, this clone was seen a few times. The chain links TRBV6-6 to TRBJ1-5; TRBD1 aligns across 7 bases. Germline V gene lookup returns CDR1 MNHNY and CDR2 SVGAGI (reference sequence). V lost 6 bases to trimming and J lost 2 bases; unmatched junction nucleotides: 4. CDR3 length equals 14 residues. The CDR3 loop reads CASRTGTGNQPQHF. The CDR3 DNA follows: TGTGCCAGCAGGACCGGGACAGGCAATCAGCCCCAGCATTTT.

The chain links TRBV5-1 to TRBJ2-3; 8 nucleotides line up with TRBD1. Per the germline V gene, CDR1 is SGHRS and CDR2 is YFSETQ. The CDR3 length is 16 residues. J gave up 6 bases and V 0 bases, and 9 bases lay outside the gene matches. The CDR3: CASSLETGARGDTQYF. CDR3 bases: TGCGCCAGCAGCTTGGAGACAGGGGCCAGGGGGGATACGCAGTATTTT. Variable domain in full (rest from reference TRBV5-1 and TRBJ2-3): KAGVTQTPRYLIKTRGQQVTLSCSPISGHRSVSWYQQTPGQGLQFLFEYFSETQRNKGNFPGRFSGRQFSNSRSEMNVSTLELGDSALYLCASSLETGARGDTQYFGPGTRLTVL.

V gene TRBV30 combines with J gene TRBJ2-6; D is uncertain. The V end lost 3 bases, the J end lost 0 bases, and 3 bases lay between the germline ends. The germline CDR1 and CDR2 sequences are GTSNPN and SVGIG (reference sequence). The CDR3 totals 13 residues. CDR3 coding DNA: TGTGCCTGGAGCAACTCTGGGGCCAACGTCCTGACTTTC. It translates to CAWSNSGANVLTF.

The chain recombines TRBV7-2 with TRBJ2-1; D not resolved. This CDR3 comprises 14 residues. Germline V lookup: CDR1 SGHTA, CDR2 FQGNSA. V lost 0 bases and J lost 9, with 12 bases in between. The CDR3, as DNA: TGTGCCAGCAGCTTAGCGTCCTATGGTGTTGAGCAGTTCTTC. This sequence encodes CASSLASYGVEQFF.

This sequence joins TRBV10-3 and TRBJ2-1, with D perhaps TRBD1 (5 bases). Trimming cost V 0 bases and J 5 bases, with 14 bases left between them. The germline V gene encodes CDR1 ENHRY and CDR2 SYGVKD. The CDR3 spans 16 residues. This chain's CDR3 is CAISESGLRYNNEQFF. In DNA form, the CDR3 reads TGTGCCATCAGTGAGTCGGGGCTCCGATATAACAATGAGCAGTTCTTC.

The CDR3 DNA follows: TGTGCCAGCAGCGGGACTTTATTGACTGAAGCTTTCTTT. Protein: CASSGTLLTEAFF. V and J are TRBV2 and TRBJ1-1; D possibly corresponds to TRBD1 (5 bases). CDR3 length: 13 residues. V was shortened by 6 bases and J by 5 bases, with 13 bases between the two germline ends. Per the germline V gene, CDR1 is SNHLY and CDR2 is FYNNEI. The variable domain in full, with the rest retrieved from reference TRBV2 and TRBJ1-1, is EPEVTQTPSHQVTQMGQEVILRCVPISNHLYFYWYRQILGQKVEFLVSFYNNEISEKSEIFDDQFSVERPDGSNFTLKIRSTKLEDSAMYFCASSGTLLTEAFFGQGTRLTVV.

This clone was seen a few times. The rearrangement joins TRBV5-4 to TRBJ2-3, with D possibly TRBD2 on 5 matching bases. Trimming pared 6 bases from V and 4 bases from J, leaving 12 bases between. The CDR3 is made up of 13 amino acids. Germline CDR1 and CDR2: SGHNT and YYREEE (reference sequence). The CDR3 coding sequence is TGTGCCAGCAAAACGTCGGAGGCAGATACGCAGTATTTT. Residues: CASKTSEADTQYF.

V is TRBV25-1 and J is TRBJ1-4; 7 bases match TRBD1. V trimming: 4 bases; J trimming: 6 bases; junction bases outside the gene matches: 11. CDR3 size: 16 residues. Germline loops: CDR1 MGHDK, CDR2 SYGVNS. CDR3 residues: CASSGQGSPLDEKLFF. The CDR3 DNA reads as TGTGCCAGCAGTGGACAGGGTAGTCCCCTCGATGAAAAACTGTTTTTT.

V is TRBV5-5 and J is TRBJ2-3; 15 nucleotides line up with TRBD2. The germline gives CDR1 SGHKS, CDR2 YYEKEE (reference sequence). V shed 3 bases, J shed 3 bases, and the junction held 5 bases outside the gene matches. The length of the CDR3 is 17 residues. The CDR3 bases are TGTGCCAGCAGCTCAAGGACTAGCGGGAGGGAGACAGATACGCAGTATTTT. This sequence encodes CASSSRTSGRETDTQYF.

The CDR3 region is CASSQDRASSSYEQYF. Here the CDR3 DNA reads TGTGCCAGCAGCCAAGACAGGGCATCGAGCTCCTACGAGCAGTACTTC. The chain has TRBV4-2 and TRBJ2-7, with D possibly TRBD1 on 5 matching bases. The CDR3 extends over 16 amino acids. The germline gives CDR1 LGHNA, CDR2 YNFKEQ. V was cut by 0 bases and J by 0 bases, with 12 bases left in between.

There are a few counts of this clone. The rearrangement uses TRBV5-6 and TRBJ2-7; D remains ambiguous. The V gene lost 0 bases and the J gene lost 5 bases, with 12 bases spanning the gap. The CDR3 totals 14 residues. Germline V gene data show CDR1 as SGHDT and CDR2 as YYEEEE. CDR3 region: CASSLEYLINEQYF. In DNA, the CDR3 is TGTGCCAGCAGCTTGGAGTACCTTATCAACGAGCAGTACTTC.

This clone was observed a handful of times. Other DNA sequences in the sample encode the same CDR3. This chain uses TRBV27 with TRBJ1-3; D not resolved. Germline CDR1 and CDR2: MNHEY and SMNVEV (reference sequence). The CDR3 is 14 residues long. Trimming removed 3 bases at V and 0 bases at J, with 6 bases between. The CDR3 is CASSLSGSGNTIYF. The DNA for the CDR3 is TGTGCCAGCAGTTTGTCAGGCTCTGGAAACACCATATATTTT.

This sequence joins TRBV2 and TRBJ2-3; 10 bases line up with TRBD2. Losses at the gene ends were 6 bases for V and 5 bases for J; bases not matched to a gene: 2. Germline loops: CDR1 SNHLY, CDR2 FYNNEI. The length of the CDR3 is 13 residues. The CDR3 here is CASRGTSVDTQYF. The DNA for the CDR3 is TGTGCCAGCAGGGGGACTAGCGTAGATACGCAGTATTTT.

This chain connects TRBV18 to TRBJ2-5; 10 nucleotides line up with TRBD2. There are 13 residues in the CDR3. V dropped 4 bases and J dropped 4; count of bases not matched to a gene: 0. Germline values: CDR1 KGHSH, CDR2 LQKENI. Here the CDR3 reads CASSRTSGETQYF. As DNA, the CDR3 is TGTGCCAGCTCACGGACTAGCGGAGAGACCCAGTACTTC.

J is TRBJ1-1 and V is TRBV7-2; D perhaps matches TRBD1 (5 bases). The CDR3 contains 14 residues. Germline V lookup: CDR1 SGHTA, CDR2 FQGNSA. V gave up 6 bases and J gave up 4 bases, with 15 bases separating them. In nucleotides, the CDR3 is TGTGCCAGCAGATCCGCGGGTGGGGGCACTGAAGCTTTCTTT. Protein product: CASRSAGGGTEAFF.